This T cell receptor (beta chain) was observed in a study of breast tumors, draining lymph nodes, adjacent tissues. Trimming stripped 7 bases from V and 6 bases from J, with 12 bases between. This CDR3 is built from 11 residues. Germline V CDR1 and CDR2: SQVTM, ANQGSEA. The lymph nodes were axillary draining lymph nodes from breast cancer patients. TCRdb processed the multiplex PCR reads anew with MiXCR; each CDR3 protein has one entry. The sample carries approximately 210,000 distinct CDR3 sequences, roughly a third recorded once. This chain connects TRBV29-1 to TRBJ1-1; D not certain. Specimen: axillary lymph node tissue. This TCR derives from a female donor with breast cancer. Some clones in this sample may be carry-over from other donors' samples. The CDR3 spells CSGVGFAEAFF. DNA of the CDR3: TGCAGCGGGGTGGGGTTCGCTGAAGCTTTCTTT.